Sequencing of this T cell receptor (beta chain) was carried out in a study of blood T cell repertoires in COVID-19. Profiled with immunoSEQ multiplex PCR; TCRdb holds only in-frame clones, not every one. The profile covers approximately 350,000 clones, with about 90% appearing a single time and less than 3.5% taken by the ten largest. The V gene's germline CDR1 is SQVTM and CDR2 ANQGSEA. Deletions cut 0 bases from V and 8 bases from J, with 16 bases between. This CDR3 has 14 residues. Sequenced input: peripheral blood. The source of this sequence is a woman aged 18-35 years who had recovered from COVID-19. This rearrangement joins TRBV29-1 to TRBJ1-2; the D is unclear. The CDR3 DNA follows: TGCAGCGTTGAAGAAAAGGAACCCCGAGGAGGCTACACCTTC. Amino acids: CSVEEKEPRGGYTF.